One sample yielded the 12 T cell receptor beta chains listed below, sequenced in a study of T cells in Graves' hyperthyroidism and ophthalmopathy. TCR beta CDR3 sequences were amplified from RNA transcripts. Carried out on the TCR CDR3, a first-round RT-PCR used the HTBI primer set. TCRdb processed the multiplex PCR reads anew with MiXCR; each CDR3 protein has one entry. The repertoire consists of 450,000 to 700,000 distinct CDR3 sequences, with about half occurring once and the leading ten covering around 17%. Sequencing was carried out using peripheral blood or thyroid tissue (not recorded which). Receptors were obtained from an adult woman with Graves' disease, either hyperthyroidism or ophthalmopathy (not recorded which).

The table lists this clonotype with a few counts. This sequence joins TRBV7-2 and TRBJ1-5, with a possible D match to TRBD1 (5 bases). Deletions cut 1 base from V and 14 bases from J, with 12 bases between. This CDR3 has 12 residues. Germline CDR1 and CDR2: SGHTA and FQGNSA. For the CDR3, the DNA is TGTGCCAGCAGCTTAGTAGACCGGGGGAAGCATTTT. This codes for CASSLVDRGKHF.

CDR3 protein: CSVERSQETQYF. CDR3 nucleotides: TGCAGCGTTGAACGGTCACAAGAGACCCAGTACTTC. V gene TRBV29-1 combines with J gene TRBJ2-5; D gene unclear. Trimming cost V 2 bases and J 2 bases, with 6 bases left between them. The CDR3 is 12 residues long. CDR1 is SQVTM, CDR2 ANQGSEA, per germline.

The CDR3 region is CSVVQTRRSGANVLTF. The CDR3 bases are TGCAGCGTTGTGCAGACCCGGCGATCTGGGGCCAACGTCCTGACTTTC. This chain links TRBV29-1 with TRBJ2-6, with unresolved D. V was clipped by 4 bases and J by 1 base, with 14 bases between them. The CDR3 length is 16 residues. Germline CDR1 reads SQVTM; CDR2 reads ANQGSEA.

There are many counts of this clonotype. V gene TRBV12-3 or TRBV12-4 combines with J gene TRBJ1-3; TRBD1 is a possible D gene (5 bases). CDR3 length equals 16 residues. V dropped 7 bases and J dropped 2 bases, with 18 bases sitting between them. CDR3 sequence reads: CASTPTVDYPGNTIYF. DNA for the CDR3: TGTGCCAGCACTCCGACAGTGGACTATCCTGGAAACACCATATATTTT.

This clonotype has a count of ten or more. This sequence joins TRBV19 and TRBJ2-2; no firm D call. Germline loops: CDR1 LNHDA, CDR2 SQIVND (reference sequence). V shed 4 bases and J shed 5 bases, with 8 bases lying between them. CDR3 size: 13 residues. CDR3 nucleotide sequence: TGTGCCAGTAGTACAGAGAGAACCGGGGAGCTGTTTTTT. Residues: CASSTERTGELFF.

This clonotype was recorded many times. V and J are TRBV5-1 and TRBJ2-7; D is possibly TRBD1 (6 bases). The CDR3 extends over 12 amino acids. Germline CDR1 is SGHRS and CDR2 is YFSETQ. V lost 8 bases, J lost 2 bases, and 11 bases lay in between. The chain's CDR3 is CASREGAYEQYF. CDR3 nucleotide sequence: TGCGCCAGTCGAGAGGGGGCCTACGAGCAGTACTTC.

This clonotype was seen ten or more times. The J gene is TRBJ2-5, the V gene TRBV2, with D unclear. V lost 7 bases, J lost 0 bases, and 9 bases lay in between. This CDR3 comprises 13 residues. CDR1 is SNHLY, CDR2 FYNNEI, per germline. This CDR3 reads CASIGRDQETQYF. Written as DNA, the CDR3 is TGTGCCAGCATTGGCAGAGACCAAGAGACCCAGTACTTC.

This clonotype was counted at least ten times. The chain carries TRBV25-1 and TRBJ1-4; D not certain. Trimming shortened V by 3 bases and J by 11 bases, and 10 bases separated the two germline ends. The CDR3 has 12 amino acids. Germline-derived CDR1 and CDR2 are MGHDK and SYGVNS. The CDR3: CASSDLVGKLFF. CDR3 nucleotide sequence: TGTGCCAGCAGTGATTTGGTTGGTAAACTGTTTTTT.

V and J are TRBV7-9 and TRBJ2-7; no definite D call. Germline V CDR1 and CDR2: SEHNR, FQNEAQ (reference sequence). With 1 base removed from V and 7 bases from J, the gap between germline ends came to 11 bases. There are 13 residues in the CDR3. Written as DNA, the CDR3 is TGTGCCAGCAGCTTAGTGTGGATGGCTGAGCAGTACTTC. Its protein is CASSLVWMAEQYF.

This clonotype came up a few times. This rearrangement joins TRBV29-1 to TRBJ2-7, with TRBD2 identical over 11 bases. CDR3 size: 13 residues. J was trimmed by 2 bases and V by 6 bases; bases with no gene match: 3. CDR1 and CDR2 (germline): SQVTM, ANQGSEA. In DNA form, the CDR3 reads TGCAGCGTCACTAGCGGGGGTCCCTACGAGCAGTACTTC. This codes for CSVTSGGPYEQYF.

A remark on this clonotype: A single base separates this from a much larger clone, so it may be a read error. V is TRBV7-9 and J is TRBJ2-6; TRBD2 is a possible D gene (5 bases). The CDR3 has 15 amino acids. Trimming removed 1 base at V and 3 bases at J, with 7 bases between. The germline CDR1 and CDR2 sequences are SEHNR and FQNEAQ (reference sequence). CDR3 in DNA: TGTGCCAGCAGCTTAGTGGGAGTTGGGGCCAACGTCCTGACTTTC. The encoded protein is CASSLVGVGANVLTF.

This clonotype appeared many times. The genes are TRBV12-3 or TRBV12-4 and TRBJ1-1; D might be TRBD1 (6 bases). There are 12 residues in the CDR3. Trimming took 9 bases from V and 5 from J, leaving 13 bases between them. CDR3 sequence (DNA): TGTGCCAGTCTGATAGGGGGAACTGAAGCTTTCTTT. Its translation is CASLIGGTEAFF.